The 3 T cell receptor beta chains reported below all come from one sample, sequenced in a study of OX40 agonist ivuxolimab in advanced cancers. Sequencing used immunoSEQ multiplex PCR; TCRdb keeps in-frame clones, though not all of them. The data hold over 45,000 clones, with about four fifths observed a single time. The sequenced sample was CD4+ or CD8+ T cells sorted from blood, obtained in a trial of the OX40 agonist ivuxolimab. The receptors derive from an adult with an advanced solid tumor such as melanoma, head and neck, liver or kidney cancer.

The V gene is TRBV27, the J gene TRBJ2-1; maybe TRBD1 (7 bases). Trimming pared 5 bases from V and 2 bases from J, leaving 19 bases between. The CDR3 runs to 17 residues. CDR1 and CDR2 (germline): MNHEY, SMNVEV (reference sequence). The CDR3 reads CASSAFTSRGAYNEQFF. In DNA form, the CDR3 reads TGTGCCAGCAGTGCCTTCACGTCCAGGGGGGCCTACAATGAGCAGTTCTTC.

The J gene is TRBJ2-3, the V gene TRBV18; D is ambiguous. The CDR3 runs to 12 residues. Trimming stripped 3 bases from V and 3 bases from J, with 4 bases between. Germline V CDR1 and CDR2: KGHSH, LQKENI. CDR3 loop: CASSPRTDTQYF. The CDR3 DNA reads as TGTGCCAGCTCACCCCGAACAGATACGCAGTATTTT.

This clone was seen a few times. DNA of the CDR3: TGTGCCAGTAGTATAGATAATTTACGAGACGAGCAGTACTTC. This gives the protein CASSIDNLRDEQYF. The chain has TRBV19 and TRBJ2-7; D unresolved. Per germline, CDR1 LNHDA and CDR2 SQIVND (reference sequence). This CDR3 spans 14 amino acids. The V gene lost 0 bases and the J gene lost 5 bases, with 11 bases spanning the gap.